This entry lists 6 T cell receptor beta chains sequenced from one sample in a study of T-cell reconstitution after alpha-beta-depleted transplantation in children. It was with unique molecular identifiers that the TCRbeta library was prepared. TCRdb redid the calling of the PCR reads with MiXCR, one entry per CDR3 protein. Of some 600,000 distinct CDR3 sequences in the sample, around 13% were seen once. The input for sequencing was PBMCs, mostly from graft donor cells, taken 360 days after TCRalphabeta/CD19-depleted stem cell transplant. The receptors shown here come from a male patient aged 5 to 17 who had a stem cell transplant for acute myeloid leukemia, so the T cells may come from the graft donor.

The sample holds a few counts of this clonotype. The genes are TRBV11-2 and TRBJ2-5; 15 bases map to TRBD2. CDR1 is SGHAT and CDR2 is FQNNGV in the germline V gene. V gave up 5 bases and J gave up 2 bases; unmatched junction bases: 9. The CDR3 is 18 amino acids. The CDR3 loop reads CASSTRTSGRVGQETQYF. The CDR3 region has the DNA TGTGCCAGCAGCACCCGGACTAGCGGGAGGGTGGGTCAAGAGACCCAGTACTTC. The whole variable domain, filled in from reference TRBV11-2 and TRBJ2-5, reads EAGVAQSPRYKIIEKRQSVAFWCNPISGHATLYWYQQILGQGPKLLIQFQNNGVVDDSQLPKDRFSAERLKGVDSTLKIQPAKLEDSAVYLCASSTRTSGRVGQETQYFGPGTRLLVL.

The chain carries TRBV20-1 and TRBJ2-1; D is unresolved. With 6 bases removed from V and 0 bases from J, the gap between germline ends came to 15 bases. CDR1 is DFQATT and CDR2 is SNEGSKA in the germline V gene (reference sequence). The CDR3 covers 15 residues. The CDR3 protein is CSARSVSNSYNEQFF. The CDR3 DNA follows: TGCAGTGCCCGATCCGTGTCCAACTCCTACAATGAGCAGTTCTTC.

The chain joins TRBV18 to TRBJ2-1; 12 bases fit TRBD2. CDR1 is KGHSH and CDR2 is LQKENI in the germline V gene. This CDR3 contains 17 residues. The V gene end was trimmed by 0 bases and the J gene end by 7 bases; junction bases not matched to a gene: 7. The CDR3 protein is CASSPPPSGRAGNEQFF. CDR3 bases: TGTGCCAGCTCACCACCGCCTAGCGGGAGGGCCGGGAATGAGCAGTTCTTC.

This clonotype was detected ten times or more. The chain has TRBV29-1 and TRBJ2-1; 11 bases match TRBD2. The CDR3 totals 11 residues. V shed 6 bases, J shed 10 bases, and the junction held 2 bases outside the gene matches. The germline V gene encodes CDR1 SQVTM and CDR2 ANQGSEA. CDR3 residues: CSVRLAGEQFF. The CDR3 coding sequence is TGCAGCGTAAGACTAGCGGGAGAGCAGTTCTTC.

This clonotype was detected only a few times. The chain employs TRBV15 and TRBJ2-2; 9 nucleotides align to TRBD2. Germline V CDR1 and CDR2: LNHNV, YYDKDF (reference sequence). With V trimmed by 1 base and J by 5 bases, 14 bases remained unmatched. The CDR3 totals 19 residues. CDR3 amino acids: CATSRAYWREGVRTGELFF. The CDR3, as DNA: TGTGCCACCAGCAGAGCTTATTGGCGGGAGGGCGTTAGGACCGGGGAGCTGTTTTTT. Drawing the rest from reference TRBV15 and TRBJ2-2, the complete variable domain is DAMVIQNPRYQVTQFGKPVTLSCSQTLNHNVMYWYQQKSSQAPKLLFHYYDKDFNNEADTPDNFQSRRPNTSFCFLDIRSPGLGDTAMYLCATSRAYWREGVRTGELFFGEGSRLTVL.

This clonotype was counted many times. The chain has TRBV9 and TRBJ2-3; unclear D gene. The CDR3 covers 11 residues. Germline V gene sequence: CDR1 SGDLS, CDR2 YYNGEE. Trimming cost V 0 bases and J 4 bases, with 0 bases left between them. CDR3 coding DNA: TGTGCCAGCAGCGTAGCAGATACGCAGTATTTT. It codes for CASSVADTQYF.